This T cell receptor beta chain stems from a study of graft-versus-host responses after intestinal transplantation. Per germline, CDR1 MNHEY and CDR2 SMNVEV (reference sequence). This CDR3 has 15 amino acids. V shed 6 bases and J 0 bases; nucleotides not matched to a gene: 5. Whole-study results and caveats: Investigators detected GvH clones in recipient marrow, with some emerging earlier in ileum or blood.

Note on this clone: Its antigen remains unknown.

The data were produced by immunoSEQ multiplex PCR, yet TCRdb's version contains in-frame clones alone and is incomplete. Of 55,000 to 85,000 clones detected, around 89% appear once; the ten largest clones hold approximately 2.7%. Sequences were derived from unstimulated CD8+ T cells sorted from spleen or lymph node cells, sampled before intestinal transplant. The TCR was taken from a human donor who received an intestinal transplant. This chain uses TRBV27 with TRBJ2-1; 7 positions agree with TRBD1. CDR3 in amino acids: CASSSRDSSYNEQFF. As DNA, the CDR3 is TGTGCCAGCAGCTCCAGGGACAGCTCCTACAATGAGCAGTTCTTC.